One sample yielded the 16 T cell receptor beta chains listed below, sequenced in a study of cytomegalovirus exposure and HLA in healthy donors. The PCR used 60 Vbeta and 13 Jbeta primers. The data were produced by immunoSEQ multiplex PCR, yet TCRdb's version contains in-frame clones alone and is incomplete. In the table there are over 95,000 clones, 70% to 80% of which are singletons. Sequencing used PBMCs. These receptors came from a female donor in good health and CMV-seronegative.

The chain uses TRBV4-1 and TRBJ1-6; 7 bases are a match to TRBD1. The CDR3 totals 16 residues. Germline values: CDR1 MGHRA, CDR2 YSYEKL. After removal of 3 bases from V and 4 bases from J, the junction contained 6 bases not matched to a gene. CDR3 in amino acids: CASSQSPGQYNSPLHF. The CDR3 DNA sequence: TGCGCCAGCAGCCAGTCACCGGGACAGTATAATTCACCCCTCCACTTT.

The chain couples TRBV2 to TRBJ1-1; TRBD1 is a possible D gene (5 bases). This CDR3 spans 14 amino acids. The germline gives CDR1 SNHLY, CDR2 FYNNEI. V was trimmed by 2 bases and J by 3 bases, leaving 10 bases between them. CDR3 DNA sequence: TGTGCCAGCAGTGAACTAACGGGGGACACTGAAGCTTTCTTT. It translates to CASSELTGDTEAFF.

V usage is TRBV7-3 and J usage is TRBJ2-3; 9 bases fit TRBD2. The CDR3 totals 14 residues. With 3 bases clipped from V and 4 bases from J, the junction kept 2 bases outside the gene matches. Germline CDR1 SGHTA, CDR2 FQGTGA. The CDR3 protein is CASSFAGGADTQYF. The CDR3 region has the DNA TGTGCCAGCAGCTTCGCGGGGGGGGCAGATACGCAGTATTTT.

The chain employs TRBV29-1 and TRBJ2-1; a possible D gene is TRBD2 (5 bases). The CDR3 is 13 residues long. Trimming stripped 3 bases from V and 9 bases from J, with 15 bases between. Germline V gives CDR1 SQVTM, CDR2 ANQGSEA. CDR3 sequence reads: CSVDKALAGEQFF. As DNA, the CDR3 is TGCAGCGTTGATAAGGCCCTAGCAGGTGAGCAGTTCTTC.

This sequence joins TRBV6-5 and TRBJ1-4, with D unclear. V was trimmed by 6 bases and J by 0 bases, leaving 11 bases between them. CDR3 length: 15 residues. CDR1 and CDR2 (germline): MNHEY, SVGAGI. The CDR3 region has the DNA TGTGCCAGCAGGCTCGGGGATGCAACTAATGAAAAACTGTTTTTT. Amino acid sequence: CASRLGDATNEKLFF.

The chain links TRBV29-1 to TRBJ2-7, with TRBD1 as a possible D gene (6 bases). Germline V gene sequence: CDR1 SQVTM, CDR2 ANQGSEA. This CDR3 comprises 12 residues. V was cut by 6 bases and J by 5 bases, with 14 bases left in between. The CDR3 sequence is CSVRTGRDEQYF. The DNA of the CDR3 is TGCAGCGTCCGTACAGGGCGAGACGAGCAGTACTTC.

The chain joins TRBV18 to TRBJ2-7, with 7 positions matching TRBD1. Trimming removed 8 bases from V and 5 bases from J; junction bases left unmatched: 9. The CDR3 runs 13 residues. Per the germline V gene, CDR1 is KGHSH and CDR2 is LQKENI. The CDR3, as DNA: TGTGCCAGCCGAAAGACAGGGTCAGACGAGCAGTACTTC. It translates to CASRKTGSDEQYF. Full variable domain (outside the CDR3, taken from reference TRBV18 and TRBJ2-7): NAGVMQNPRHLVRRRGQEARLRCSPMKGHSHVYWYRQLPEEGLKFMVYLQKENIIDESGMPKERFSAEFPKEGPSILRIQQVVRGDSAAYFCASRKTGSDEQYFGPGTRLTVT.

This chain links TRBV4-3 with TRBJ2-6; D uncertain. The V end lost 1 base, the J end lost 0 bases, and 13 bases lay between the germline ends. CDR1 and CDR2 (germline): LGHNA, YSLEER. CDR3 length: 18 residues. This chain's CDR3 is CASSQAQVGLSGANVLTF. CDR3 DNA sequence: TGCGCCAGCAGCCAAGCCCAGGTGGGTCTCTCTGGGGCCAACGTCCTGACTTTC.

The V gene is TRBV9, the J gene TRBJ2-1; D possibly corresponds to TRBD1 (6 bases). Germline CDR1 reads SGDLS; CDR2 reads YYNGEE. Trimming removed 4 bases from V and 7 bases from J, with 24 bases in between. CDR3 size: 17 residues. The CDR3 spells CASSSTGPQERGNEQFF. CDR3 DNA: TGTGCCAGCAGCTCGACCGGACCCCAGGAAAGGGGGAATGAGCAGTTCTTC.

This clone has just a few counts. V is TRBV28 and J is TRBJ2-7, with D possibly TRBD2 on 6 matching bases. V gave up 7 bases and J gave up 1 base, with 11 bases separating them. This CDR3 has 13 residues. The germline V gene encodes CDR1 MDHEN and CDR2 SYDVKM. As DNA, the CDR3 is TGTGCCAGCACCGGGACTTTATCCTACGAGCAGTACTTC. This sequence encodes CASTGTLSYEQYF.

The rearrangement uses TRBV4-1 and TRBJ2-7; D is perhaps TRBD2 (6 bases). Germline V lookup: CDR1 MGHRA, CDR2 YSYEKL. This CDR3 is 14 amino acids long. The germline V and J ends were trimmed by 5 bases and 3 bases, with 14 bases remaining between them. The CDR3 DNA is TGCGCCAGCAGCTTAACGCCCGGGGGCTACGAGCAGTACTTC. This gives the protein CASSLTPGGYEQYF.

The V call is TRBV2, the J call TRBJ2-7, with 8 bases fitting TRBD1. This CDR3 comprises 14 residues. Trimming cost V 6 bases and J 0 bases; bases outside gene matches: 4. Germline CDR1 and CDR2: SNHLY and FYNNEI. CDR3 residues: CASSRTGISYEQYF. CDR3 nucleotides: TGTGCCAGCAGCAGGACAGGGATCTCCTACGAGCAGTACTTC.

The chain couples TRBV28 to TRBJ1-2; D unresolved. Germline CDR1 and CDR2: MDHEN and SYDVKM. Trimming cost V 6 bases and J 5 bases, with 4 bases left between them. This CDR3 has 10 residues. The CDR3 loop reads CASRSYGYTF. CDR3 DNA sequence: TGTGCCAGCAGGTCTTATGGCTACACCTTC.

Comment on this clone: Its ends do not fully match the called genes, so a read error is possible. J is TRBJ2-5 and V is TRBV9, with D tentatively TRBD2 (6 bases). From germline, CDR1 is SGDLS and CDR2 YYNGEE. The length of the CDR3 is 15 residues. The CDR3 protein is CASSGGRLVKEAQYF. The DNA of the CDR3 is TGTGCCAGCAGCGGGGGACGACTAGTAAAAGAGGCCCAGTACTTC. The full variable domain, in which reference TRBV9 and TRBJ2-5 provide the parts outside the CDR3, is DSGVTQTPKHLITATGQRVTLRCSPRSGDLSVYWYQQSLDQGLQFLIQYYNGEERAKGNILERFSAQQFPDLHSELNLSSLELGDSALYFCASSGGRLVKEAQYFGPGTRLLVL.

This clone was counted between two and nine times. The V call is TRBV9, the J call TRBJ2-7; the D gene is possibly TRBD2 (5 bases). The CDR3 runs 14 residues. Germline V CDR1 and CDR2: SGDLS, YYNGEE. Trimming pared 3 bases from V and 2 bases from J, leaving 12 bases between. The CDR3 is CASSEIGGTYEQYF. For the CDR3, the DNA is TGTGCCAGCAGCGAAATAGGAGGAACCTACGAGCAGTACTTC. The variable domain in full, completed from reference TRBV9 and TRBJ2-7, reads DSGVTQTPKHLITATGQRVTLRCSPRSGDLSVYWYQQSLDQGLQFLIQYYNGEERAKGNILERFSAQQFPDLHSELNLSSLELGDSALYFCASSEIGGTYEQYFGPGTRLTVT.

This clone was seen a few times. The chain has TRBV7-2 and TRBJ1-2, with a possible D match to TRBD1 (5 bases). Germline V CDR1 and CDR2: SGHTA, FQGNSA. Trimming took off 6 bases at V and 6 bases at J, with 17 bases between the two ends. The length of the CDR3 is 14 residues. The CDR3 coding sequence is TGTGCCAGCAGATCAGGGTTTCTTACGGATGGCTACACCTTC. It translates to CASRSGFLTDGYTF.